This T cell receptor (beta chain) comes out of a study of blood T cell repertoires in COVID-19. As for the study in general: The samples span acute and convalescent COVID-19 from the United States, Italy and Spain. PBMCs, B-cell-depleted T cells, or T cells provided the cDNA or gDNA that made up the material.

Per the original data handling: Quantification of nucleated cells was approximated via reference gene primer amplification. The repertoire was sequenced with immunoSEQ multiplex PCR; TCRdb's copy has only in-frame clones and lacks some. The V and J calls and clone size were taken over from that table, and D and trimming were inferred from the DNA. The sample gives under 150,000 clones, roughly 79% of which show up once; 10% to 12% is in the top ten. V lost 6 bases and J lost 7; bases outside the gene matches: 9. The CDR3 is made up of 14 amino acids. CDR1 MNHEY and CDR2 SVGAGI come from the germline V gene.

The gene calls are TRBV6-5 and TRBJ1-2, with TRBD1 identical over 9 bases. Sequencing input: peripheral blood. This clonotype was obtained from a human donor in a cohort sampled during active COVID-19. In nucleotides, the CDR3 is TGTGCCAGCAGCCGGGACAGGGCCGCCGGTGGCTACACCTTC. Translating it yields CASSRDRAAGGYTF.